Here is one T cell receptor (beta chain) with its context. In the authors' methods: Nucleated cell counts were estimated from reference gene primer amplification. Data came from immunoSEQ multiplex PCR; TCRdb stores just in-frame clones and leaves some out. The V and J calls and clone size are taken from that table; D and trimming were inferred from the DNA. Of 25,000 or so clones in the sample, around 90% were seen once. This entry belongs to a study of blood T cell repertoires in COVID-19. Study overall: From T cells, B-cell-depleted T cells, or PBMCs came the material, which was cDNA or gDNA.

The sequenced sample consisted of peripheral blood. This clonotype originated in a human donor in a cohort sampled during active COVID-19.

The CDR3 is CASSYSGTESYNEQFF. For the CDR3, the DNA is TGTGCCAGCAGTTACTCGGGTACAGAAAGCTACAATGAGCAGTTCTTC. This sequence joins TRBV6-5 and TRBJ2-1; D gene ambiguous. Per germline, CDR1 MNHEY and CDR2 SVGAGI. This CDR3 is 16 amino acids long. Deletions cut 0 bases from V and 3 bases from J, with 12 bases between.